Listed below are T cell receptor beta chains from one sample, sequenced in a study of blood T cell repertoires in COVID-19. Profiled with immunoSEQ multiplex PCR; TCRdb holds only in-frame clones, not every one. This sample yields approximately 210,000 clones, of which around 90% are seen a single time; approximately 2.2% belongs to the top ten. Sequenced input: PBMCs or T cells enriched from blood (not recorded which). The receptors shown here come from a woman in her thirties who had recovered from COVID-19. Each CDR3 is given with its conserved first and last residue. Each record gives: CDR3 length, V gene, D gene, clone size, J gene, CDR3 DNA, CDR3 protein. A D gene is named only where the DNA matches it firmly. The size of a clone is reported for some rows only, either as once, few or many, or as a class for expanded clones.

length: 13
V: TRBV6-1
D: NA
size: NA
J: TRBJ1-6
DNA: TGTGCCAGCAGTTCGGGACTTAATTCACCCCTCCACTTT
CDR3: CASSSGLNSPLHF

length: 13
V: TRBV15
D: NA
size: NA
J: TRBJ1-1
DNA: TGTGCCACCAGCAGATCGGTGAACACTGAAGCTTTCTTT
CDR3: CATSRSVNTEAFF

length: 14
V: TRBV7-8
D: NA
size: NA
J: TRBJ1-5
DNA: TGTGCCAGCAGCTTTGGGCAGTTCAATCAGCCCCAGCATTTT
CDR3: CASSFGQFNQPQHF

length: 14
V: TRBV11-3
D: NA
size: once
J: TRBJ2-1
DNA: TGTGCCAGCAGCTTAGTGCCAGGGGATAATGAGCAGTTCTTC
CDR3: CASSLVPGDNEQFF

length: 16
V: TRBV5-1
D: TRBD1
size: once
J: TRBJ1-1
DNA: TGCGCCAGCAGCCCGCGGGATCAGGGGGTTTACACTGAAGCTTTCTTT
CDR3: CASSPRDQGVYTEAFF

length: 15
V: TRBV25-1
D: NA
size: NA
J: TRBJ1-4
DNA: TGTGCCAGCAGTGAATCAGGGGCAGTTGATGAAAAACTGTTTTTT
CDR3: CASSESGAVDEKLFF

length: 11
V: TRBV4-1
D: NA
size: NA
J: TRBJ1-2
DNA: TGCGCCAGCGGTGACTTAAGGGGCTACACCTTC
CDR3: CASGDLRGYTF

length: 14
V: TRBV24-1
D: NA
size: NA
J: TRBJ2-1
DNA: TGTGCCACCAGTGACGGACAGACCTACAATGAGCAGTTCTTC
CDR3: CATSDGQTYNEQFF

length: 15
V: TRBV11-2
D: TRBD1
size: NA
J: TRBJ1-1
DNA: TGTGCCTGCCGTCGGGCAGGGGGCGCGGACACTGAAGCTTTCTTT
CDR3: CACRRAGGADTEAFF

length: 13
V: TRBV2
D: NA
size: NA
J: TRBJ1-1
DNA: TGTGCCAGCAGTGATCGCGTCAACACTGAAGCTTTCTTT
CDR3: CASSDRVNTEAFF

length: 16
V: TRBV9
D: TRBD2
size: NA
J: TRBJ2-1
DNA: TGTGCCAGCAGCCCCCCTAGCGGGCACAATTTCAATGAGCAGTTCTTC
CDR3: CASSPPSGHNFNEQFF

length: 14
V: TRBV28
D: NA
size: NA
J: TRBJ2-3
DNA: TGTGCCAGCAAGCAGGAGGGCCCTCTTGATACGCAGTATTTT
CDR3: CASKQEGPLDTQYF

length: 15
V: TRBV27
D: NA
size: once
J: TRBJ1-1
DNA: TGTGCCAGCAGTTTCCGGGATCCGAGAAACACTGAAGCTTTCTTT
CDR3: CASSFRDPRNTEAFF

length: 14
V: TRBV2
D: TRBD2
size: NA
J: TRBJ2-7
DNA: TGTGCCAGCAGTGACCGGGGGGGCTATCGGGAGCAGTACTTC
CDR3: CASSDRGGYREQYF

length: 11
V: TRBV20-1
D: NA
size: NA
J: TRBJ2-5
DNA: TGCAGTGCTACCGGGGGAGAGACCCAGTACTTC
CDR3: CSATGGETQYF

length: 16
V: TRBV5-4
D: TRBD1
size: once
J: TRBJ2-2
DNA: TGTGCCAGCAGTTATATTCCGGGACAGTACACCGGGGAGCTGTTTTTT
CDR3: CASSYIPGQYTGELFF

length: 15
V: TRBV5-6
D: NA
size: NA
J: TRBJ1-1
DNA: TGTGCCAGCAGCTTGGCCGCAGGGTATGACACTGAAGCTTTCTTT
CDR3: CASSLAAGYDTEAFF

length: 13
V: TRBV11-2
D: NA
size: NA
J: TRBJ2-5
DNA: TGTGCCAGCAGTCCCTCGGGGGAAGAGACCCAGTACTTC
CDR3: CASSPSGEETQYF

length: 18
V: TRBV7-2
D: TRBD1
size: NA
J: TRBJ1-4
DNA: TGTGCCAGCAGCTTAGAGGCAGGGGGTACGGGAACTAATGAAAAACTGTTTTTT
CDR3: CASSLEAGGTGTNEKLFF

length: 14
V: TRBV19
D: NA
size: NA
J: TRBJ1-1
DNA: TGTGCCAGTAGTATAGGAAGGCGGGGCACTGAAGCTTTCTTT
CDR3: CASSIGRRGTEAFF

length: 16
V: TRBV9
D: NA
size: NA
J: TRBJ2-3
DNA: TGTGCCAGCAGCGTAGGACTCAGTGCTAGCACGGATACGCAGTATTTT
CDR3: CASSVGLSASTDTQYF

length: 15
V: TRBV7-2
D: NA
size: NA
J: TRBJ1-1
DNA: TGTGCCAGCAGCTTAGGCAGTTCTGAAGGAGTACGAGCTTTCTTT
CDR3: CASSLGSSEGVRAFF

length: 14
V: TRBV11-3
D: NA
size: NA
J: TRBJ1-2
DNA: TGTGCCAGCAGCTTAGTCGCAGGGGTCCGCGGCTACACCTTC
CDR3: CASSLVAGVRGYTF

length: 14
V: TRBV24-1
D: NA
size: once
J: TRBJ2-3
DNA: TGTGCCACAAGAACTAAAGAAGCCACAGATACGCAGTATTTT
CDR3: CATRTKEATDTQYF

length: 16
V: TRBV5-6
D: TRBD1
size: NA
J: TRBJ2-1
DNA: TGTGCCAGCAGCTTGGTTGCAGGGGGTACCTACAATGAGCAGTTCTTC
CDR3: CASSLVAGGTYNEQFF

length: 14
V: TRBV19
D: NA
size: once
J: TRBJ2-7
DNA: TGTGCCAGTAGCCCCGTAGGGGCCTCCTACGAGCAGTACTTC
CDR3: CASSPVGASYEQYF

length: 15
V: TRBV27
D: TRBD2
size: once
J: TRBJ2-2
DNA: TGTGCCAGCAGCCGGGAGGTCTCGGGGTCGGGGGAGCTGTTTTTT
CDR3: CASSREVSGSGELFF

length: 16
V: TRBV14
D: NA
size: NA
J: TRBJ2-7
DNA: TGTGCCAGCAGCCAAGTCCGCACAGGGAATGCCTACGAGCAGTACTTC
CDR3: CASSQVRTGNAYEQYF

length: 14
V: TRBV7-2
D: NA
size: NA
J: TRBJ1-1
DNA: TGTGCCAGCAGCTTACTCCTCGGGATGAGTGAAGCTTTCTTT
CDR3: CASSLLLGMSEAFF

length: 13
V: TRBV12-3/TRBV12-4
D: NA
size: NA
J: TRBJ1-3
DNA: TGTGCCAGCGGGCATTCCTCTGGAAACACCATATATTTT
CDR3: CASGHSSGNTIYF

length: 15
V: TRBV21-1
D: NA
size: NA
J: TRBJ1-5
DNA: TGTGCCAGCCGTAACCAACACGTTAGCAATCAGCCCCAGCATTTT
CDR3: CASRNQHVSNQPQHF

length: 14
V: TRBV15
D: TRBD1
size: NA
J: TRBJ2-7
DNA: TGTGCCACCAGCAGAGGGGGACAGGGCTACGAGCAGTACTTC
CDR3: CATSRGGQGYEQYF

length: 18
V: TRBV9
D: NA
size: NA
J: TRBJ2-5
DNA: TGTGCCAGCAGCGACCACTCTTCGCCAGGGTTATCTCGAGAGACCCAGTACTTC
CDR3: CASSDHSSPGLSRETQYF

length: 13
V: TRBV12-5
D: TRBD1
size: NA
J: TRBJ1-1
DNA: TGTGCTAGTGGCGCGACAGGGATCACTGAAGCTTTCTTT
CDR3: CASGATGITEAFF

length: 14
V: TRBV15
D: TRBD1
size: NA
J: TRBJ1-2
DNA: TGTGCCACCAGCAGACGGGACAGGAACTATGGCTACACCTTC
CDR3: CATSRRDRNYGYTF

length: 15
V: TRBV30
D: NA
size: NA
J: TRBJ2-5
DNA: TGTGCCTGGAGTGGGTCCGGACAGGGAGGGGAGACCCAGTACTTC
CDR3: CAWSGSGQGGETQYF

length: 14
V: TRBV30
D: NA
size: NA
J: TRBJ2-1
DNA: TGTGCCTGGAGTGTACAGGGACCTGGGAATGAGCAGTTCTTC
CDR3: CAWSVQGPGNEQFF

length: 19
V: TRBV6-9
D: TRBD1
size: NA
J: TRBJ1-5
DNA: TGTGCCAGCAGTTTACCACGGGACAGGGGGAGAAATAGCAATCAGCCCCAGCATTTT
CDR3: CASSLPRDRGRNSNQPQHF

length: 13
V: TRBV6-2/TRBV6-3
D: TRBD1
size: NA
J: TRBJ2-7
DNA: TGTGCCAGCAGTCTCGACAGGGGGTACGAGCAGTACTTC
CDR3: CASSLDRGYEQYF

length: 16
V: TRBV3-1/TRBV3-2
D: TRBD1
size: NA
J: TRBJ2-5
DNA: TGTGCCAGCAGCCAACCCGACAGGGAAGGGCCAGAGACCCAGTACTTC
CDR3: CASSQPDREGPETQYF

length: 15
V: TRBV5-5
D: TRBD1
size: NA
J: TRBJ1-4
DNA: TGTGCCAGCAGCTTGCGGACAGGGCCTTATGAAAAACTGTTTTTT
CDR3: CASSLRTGPYEKLFF

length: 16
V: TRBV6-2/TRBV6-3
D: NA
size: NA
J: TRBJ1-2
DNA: TGTGCCAGCAACCCTCGGGGGACCCGAGCGAACTATGGCTACACCTTC
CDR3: CASNPRGTRANYGYTF

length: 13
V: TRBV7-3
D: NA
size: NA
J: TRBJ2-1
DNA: TGTGCCAGCAGCCCCGCAGGGTACAATGAGCAGTTCTTC
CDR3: CASSPAGYNEQFF

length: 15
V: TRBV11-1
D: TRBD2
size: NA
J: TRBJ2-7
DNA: TGTGCCAGCAGCTTATTAGCGGGAGGGAGTTACGAGCAGTACTTC
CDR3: CASSLLAGGSYEQYF

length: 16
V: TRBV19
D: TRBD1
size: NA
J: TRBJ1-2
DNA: TGTGCCAGTAGTCCGAATCGACAGGGGGGTGGCTATGGCTACACCTTC
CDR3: CASSPNRQGGGYGYTF

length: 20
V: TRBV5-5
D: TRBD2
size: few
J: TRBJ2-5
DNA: TGTGCCAGCAGCTTGGAAGGGGTAGCGAGCGGGAGGGCCAGGCAAGAGACCCAGTACTTC
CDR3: CASSLEGVASGRARQETQYF

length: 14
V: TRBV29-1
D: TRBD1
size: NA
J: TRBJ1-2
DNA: TGCAGCGTGTCGACCAGGACAGGTCTCAGGGGCTACACCTTC
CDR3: CSVSTRTGLRGYTF

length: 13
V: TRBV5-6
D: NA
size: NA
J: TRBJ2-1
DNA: TGTGCCAGCAGCTTATTGCGGGGCAATGAGCAGTTCTTC
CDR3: CASSLLRGNEQFF

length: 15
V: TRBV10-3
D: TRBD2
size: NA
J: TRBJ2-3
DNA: TGTGCCATCACGCCTAGCGGGAGGTACACAGATACGCAGTATTTT
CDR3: CAITPSGRYTDTQYF

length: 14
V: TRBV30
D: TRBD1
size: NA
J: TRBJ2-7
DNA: TGTGCCTGGAGTGCCGGGACAGGGCTCTACGAGCAGTACTTC
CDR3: CAWSAGTGLYEQYF